A selection of T cell receptor beta chains follows, all from one sample in a study of T cells after yellow fever vaccination. TCRdb processed the 5' RACE reads anew with MiXCR; each CDR3 protein has one entry. This sample has some 110,000 distinct CDR3 sequences, with around 6.7% found just once. Sample: CD4+ T cells sorted from PBMCs, taken roughly 47 days after the first yellow fever vaccination. The receptors here all came from a man younger than 30 who received the YFV17D yellow fever vaccine. Both conserved end residues are part of each CDR3. The D gene is left open where the match is weak. Size values are once, few and many counts, or a class for expanded clones, and some rows have none.

TRBD2	TRBV11-2	TRBJ2-3	many	TGTGCCAGCAGCAAAGGCCGGACTAGCGGGATTCTGGAAACGCAGTATTTT	CASSKGRTSGILETQYF
.	TRBV5-6	TRBJ1-5	few	TGTGCCAGCAGCTCTCTCAGGGGACGGCATAGCAATCAGCCCCAGCATTTT	CASSSLRGRHSNQPQHF
TRBD1	TRBV5-1	TRBJ1-1	many	TGCGCCAGCAGCTCGACCGGGACAGGCACTGAAGCTTTCTTT	CASSSTGTGTEAFF
TRBD2	TRBV20-1	TRBJ2-7	.	TGCAGTGCGACCTTCCCTTCGGGGGGACTCTTCTACGAGCAGTACTTC	CSATFPSGGLFYEQYF
.	TRBV12-5	TRBJ2-3	many	TGTGCTAGTGCCTGGGGGATCAGCACAGATACGCAGTATTTT	CASAWGISTDTQYF
TRBD1	TRBV20-1	TRBJ1-3	many	TGCAGTGCTACCCACAGGGGGCCTGGAAACACCATATATTTT	CSATHRGPGNTIYF
.	TRBV5-1	TRBJ2-1	many	TGCGCCAGCAGCTTCACCAATGAGCAGTTCTTC	CASSFTNEQFF
TRBD1	TRBV6-5	TRBJ1-4	many	TGTGCCAGCAGTTACTCGACAGGGTATGAAAAACTGTTTTTT	CASSYSTGYEKLFF
.	TRBV6-1	TRBJ1-1	many	TGTGCCACCTCGTGGGGGATCACTGAAGCTTTCTTT	CATSWGITEAFF
TRBD1	TRBV12-3/TRBV12-4	TRBJ1-2	many	TGTGCCAGCAGGACAGGGGAATATGGCTACACCTTC	CASRTGEYGYTF
.	TRBV27	TRBJ2-5	.	TGTGCCAGCAGTTTATCGTGGCAAGAGACCCAGTACTTC	CASSLSWQETQYF
TRBD1	TRBV7-2	TRBJ1-2	many	TGTGCCAGCAGCCAGGGGGGAAACTATGGCTACACCTTC	CASSQGGNYGYTF
.	TRBV18	TRBJ2-1	few	TGTGCCAGCTCTCAATCAGAAGCGAGCCTGAACAATGAGCAGTTCTTC	CASSQSEASLNNEQFF
.	TRBV19	TRBJ2-3	few	TGTGCCAGTAGTCGCGGGGAGCCCCGCACAGATACGCAGTATTTT	CASSRGEPRTDTQYF
.	TRBV7-2	TRBJ1-2	few	TGTGCCAGCAGCTCCTTTTTGGGGGGCTACACCTTC	CASSSFLGGYTF
.	TRBV21-1	TRBJ2-5	.	TGTGCCAGCAGCAGGATAGTCCAGGAGGAAGAGACCCAGTACTTC	CASSRIVQEEETQYF
TRBD2	TRBV29-1	TRBJ2-3	many	TGCAGCGTCACTAGCGGGGGTTCTCGCACAGATACGCAGTATTTT	CSVTSGGSRTDTQYF
.	TRBV18	TRBJ2-3	.	TGTGCCAGCTCACCACCAATATCAAAGCAAGTAAGGACAGATACGCAGTATTTT	CASSPPISKQVRTDTQYF
.	TRBV10-3	TRBJ2-1	medium-sized	TGTGCCATCACCTATAGTGATATCTACAATGAGCAGTTCTTC	CAITYSDIYNEQFF
TRBD2	TRBV4-3	TRBJ2-1	many	TGCGCCAGCAGCCATCCGGGGGGCAATGAGCAGTTCTTC	CASSHPGGNEQFF
TRBD1	TRBV15	TRBJ2-7	many	TGTGCCACCCAGGAACAGGGGTTATCCTACGAGCAGTACTTC	CATQEQGLSYEQYF
TRBD2	TRBV7-3	TRBJ2-5	many	TGTGCCAGCAGCCTAAACGGGGGGCAAGAGACCCAGTACTTC	CASSLNGGQETQYF
TRBD2	TRBV10-1	TRBJ2-5	many	TGCGCCAGCAGCGCAACTAGCGGGGGCCAAGAGACCCAGTACTTC	CASSATSGGQETQYF
.	TRBV4-3	TRBJ1-1	many	TGCGCCAGCAGCCAAGATACCCCCAGGGATACTGAAGCTTTCTTT	CASSQDTPRDTEAFF
.	TRBV20-1	TRBJ1-4	.	TGCAGTGCTAGAGAGGGACCGCCGGGAACTAATGAAAAACTGTTTTTT	CSAREGPPGTNEKLFF
.	TRBV10-3	TRBJ2-7	many	TGTGCCATCAGTCTGTTGGGACGGCAGTACTTC	CAISLLGRQYF
.	TRBV5-1	TRBJ1-1	many	TGCGCCAGCAGCTACGGAATGAACACTGAAGCTTTCTTT	CASSYGMNTEAFF
.	TRBV4-1	TRBJ1-4	many	TGCGCCAGCAGCCAACTTGGGGGTGAAAAACTGTTTTTT	CASSQLGGEKLFF
.	TRBV7-8	TRBJ2-4	many	TGTGCCAGCAGCCAAGGGTGGTTAGCCAAAAACATTCAGTACTTC	CASSQGWLAKNIQYF
TRBD1	TRBV4-2	TRBJ1-6	many	TGTGCCAGCAGCCAAGCGGGACAGAAGTCACCCCTCCACTTT	CASSQAGQKSPLHF
.	TRBV5-1	TRBJ2-2	many	TGCGCCAGCAGCTTGGGGACAGCCACCGGGGAGCTGTTTTTT	CASSLGTATGELFF
TRBD2	TRBV11-2	TRBJ2-2	many	TGTGCCAGCAGCTCTCCCCTAGCGGGGGGGCCGGGCACCGGGGAGCTGTTTTTT	CASSSPLAGGPGTGELFF
.	TRBV4-3	TRBJ2-3	many	TGCGCCAGCAGCCAAGACGGGGCGGGGGCGCACACAGATACGCAGTATTTT	CASSQDGAGAHTDTQYF
.	TRBV9	TRBJ2-3	few	TGTGCCAGCAGCGAATGGGGTTTCCCAGATACGCAGTATTTT	CASSEWGFPDTQYF
TRBD1	TRBV5-6	TRBJ2-7	many	TGTGCCAGCAGCCCTCAGGGGGTCTACGAGCAGTACTTC	CASSPQGVYEQYF
TRBD1	TRBV20-1	TRBJ1-2	few	TGCAGTGCTAGAGGGACAGGGTGGGGCAACTATGGCTACACCTTC	CSARGTGWGNYGYTF
.	TRBV29-1	TRBJ2-5	few	TGCAGCGCGGGAAGGGGGACGGGCACTCAAGAGACCCAGTACTTC	CSAGRGTGTQETQYF
.	TRBV6-4	TRBJ2-1	few	TGTGCCAGCAAAGAGGGGGGGGGTATGGAGTTCTTC	CASKEGGGMEFF
TRBD2	TRBV2	TRBJ2-3	once	TGTACCTGCTGTCCCACCCTGCTAGCGGGGGGGCCCGATACGCAGTATTTT	CTCCPTLLAGGPDTQYF
.	TRBV7-9	TRBJ2-1	many	TGTGCCAGCAGCTTAGAACGCCTCAGCTCCTACAATGAGCAGTTCTTC	CASSLERLSSYNEQFF
TRBD1	TRBV5-4	TRBJ2-5	few	TGTGCCAGCAGCCCTGGACAGGGAAGAGAGACCCAGTACTTC	CASSPGQGRETQYF
TRBD1	TRBV7-2	TRBJ2-1	many	TGTGCCAGCAGCTCCACCGGGACAGGGGTCAATGAGCAGTTCTTC	CASSSTGTGVNEQFF
TRBD2	TRBV4-2	TRBJ2-6	many	TGTGCCAGCAGCCAAGTGGGAGGGTCTGGGGCCAACGTCCTGACTTTC	CASSQVGGSGANVLTF
.	TRBV10-3	TRBJ2-1	many	TGTGCCGCACGGACCAACTCCTACAATGAGCAGTTCTTC	CAARTNSYNEQFF
.	TRBV7-8	TRBJ1-2	many	TGTGCCAGCAGCTTAGAGGGTGGGGTCCCCTATGGCTACACCTTC	CASSLEGGVPYGYTF
.	TRBV25-1	TRBJ2-2	many	TGTGCCAGCACCTGGGGAACCGACACCGGGGAGCTGTTTTTT	CASTWGTDTGELFF
.	TRBV3-1	TRBJ1-4	.	TGTGCCAGCAGCCCTAACATGATGGGTGAAAAACTGTTTTTT	CASSPNMMGEKLFF
TRBD1	TRBV19	TRBJ2-5	many	TGTGCCAGTAGTCCCGGGACAGGAACCCAAGAGACCCAGTACTTC	CASSPGTGTQETQYF
.	TRBV29-1	TRBJ1-2	many	TGCAGCGTTGAACCGGACAGTTCCCCATTTGGCTATGGCTACACCTTC	CSVEPDSSPFGYGYTF
.	TRBV4-2	TRBJ1-5	many	TGTGCCAGCAGCCAAGTTTCGAGCAATCAGCCCCAGCATTTT	CASSQVSSNQPQHF
TRBD2	TRBV24-1	TRBJ2-3	many	TGTGCCACCAGTGATGACAGGACTAGCGCAGATACGCAGTATTTT	CATSDDRTSADTQYF
.	TRBV6-5	TRBJ2-3	many	TGTGCCAGCAGTTACGGTTCCCCAGGGGATACGCAGTATTTT	CASSYGSPGDTQYF
.	TRBV10-3	TRBJ2-5	many	TGTGCCATCAGTAGCGACGGGAAACAAGAGACCCAGTACTTC	CAISSDGKQETQYF
.	TRBV4-2	TRBJ1-4	many	TGTGCCAGCAGCCAAGATGTAGGGGCGACCAATGAAAAACTGTTTTTT	CASSQDVGATNEKLFF
.	TRBV7-2	TRBJ2-3	many	TGTGCCAGCAGCTTATTGAGGGGGGTCGTAGCAGATACGCAGTATTTT	CASSLLRGVVADTQYF
.	TRBV7-9	TRBJ1-5	.	TGTGCCAGCAGCTTAGAGGCAGGGCCCAATCAGCCCCAGCATTTT	CASSLEAGPNQPQHF
.	TRBV6-1	TRBJ2-4	many	TGTGCCAGCAGTGAAGAGGGCCGGGACACCCTCTCCAAAAACATTCAGTACTTC	CASSEEGRDTLSKNIQYF
TRBD2	TRBV5-1	TRBJ2-3	many	TGCGCCAGCAGCTTGGGGACTAGCGGTAAGAGCACAGATACGCAGTATTTT	CASSLGTSGKSTDTQYF
TRBD1	TRBV9	TRBJ1-4	many	TGTGCCAGCAGCGCTGGCCGACAGGGAACTAATGAAAAACTGTTTTTT	CASSAGRQGTNEKLFF
.	TRBV5-1	TRBJ1-1	many	TGCGCCAGCAGCTATGGCAGCCCGAACACTGAAGCTTTCTTT	CASSYGSPNTEAFF